A selection of T cell receptor beta chains follows, all from one sample in a study of cytomegalovirus exposure and HLA in healthy donors. Sequencing was performed with immunoSEQ multiplex PCR; in TCRdb, only in-frame clones are kept and a portion is missing. The table shows under 200,000 clones, with 79% occurring only once. The sequenced sample consisted of PBMCs. All receptors come from a woman between 45 and 60 years old in good health and CMV-seronegative. The CDR3 runs from the conserved cysteine through the conserved F or W. The D gene is left open where the match is weak. Only part of the rows carry a size: once, few, many, or a class if the clone is expanded.

size | J | V | D | DNA | CDR3
NA | TRBJ2-7 | TRBV15 | TRBD2 | TGTGCCACCAGCAGAGATACAGTATCGGGGGGATACGAGCAGTACTTC | CATSRDTVSGGYEQYF
NA | TRBJ2-2 | TRBV6-6 | NA | TGTGCCAGCAGTTACGGGCAGACGTACACCGGGGAGCTGTTTTTT | CASSYGQTYTGELFF
NA | TRBJ2-5 | TRBV5-6 | TRBD2 | TGTGCCAGCAGCTTGTGGGAGGGACCCAGGGCCCAGTACTTC | CASSLWEGPRAQYF
NA | TRBJ2-1 | TRBV29-1 | NA | TGCAGCGTTGGGGTCCCACCACTATTTAATGAGCAGTTCTTC | CSVGVPPLFNEQFF
NA | TRBJ1-1 | TRBV5-1 | NA | TGCGCCAGCAGCTTGGCCCCAGGCGTGAACACTGAAGCTTTCTTT | CASSLAPGVNTEAFF
NA | TRBJ2-3 | TRBV30 | NA | TGTGCCTGGAGTGTACTTGGAGGGGATACGCAGTATTTT | CAWSVLGGDTQYF
once | TRBJ2-1 | TRBV5-1 | NA | TGCGCCAGCAGCTTGGATAGAGGGTTCAATGAGCAGTTCTTC | CASSLDRGFNEQFF
NA | TRBJ2-5 | TRBV7-6 | TRBD1 | TGTGCCAGCAGCTTACGTTCGGACAGGGTGGCGGAGACCCAGTACTTC | CASSLRSDRVAETQYF
NA | TRBJ1-4 | TRBV5-5 | NA | TGTGCCAGCAGCGCACTGGGGGCCCTAAATGAAAAACTGTTTTTT | CASSALGALNEKLFF
NA | TRBJ2-1 | TRBV28 | TRBD2 | TGTGCCAGCGTACTAGGGGCTAGCGGCTCCTACAATGAGCAGTTCTTC | CASVLGASGSYNEQFF
NA | TRBJ2-7 | TRBV13 | TRBD2 | TGTGCCAGCAGCTTGAGCGGGGGGGCCACCTACGAGCAGTACTTC | CASSLSGGATYEQYF
NA | TRBJ2-1 | TRBV18 | NA | TGTGCCAGCTCACCGCGGCAACCGAGGCTTGAGCAGTTCTTC | CASSPRQPRLEQFF
NA | TRBJ1-1 | TRBV19 | NA | TGTGCCAGTCATGACAGGCGCGTGAACACTGAAGCTTTCTTT | CASHDRRVNTEAFF
NA | TRBJ2-7 | TRBV19 | NA | TGTGCCAGTAGTGCAGGGGTCCCCTACGAGCAGTACTTC | CASSAGVPYEQYF
NA | TRBJ2-2 | TRBV27 | TRBD1 | TGTGCCAGCAGTTTAGTGACAGGGGGCACCGGGGAGCTGTTTTTT | CASSLVTGGTGELFF
NA | TRBJ2-5 | TRBV7-8 | NA | TGTGCCAGCAGCTTAGGCCGTGGGGGGAAAGAGACCCAGTACTTC | CASSLGRGGKETQYF
NA | TRBJ1-4 | TRBV10-2 | NA | TGCGCCAGCAGTGACCCGGGAGCCCCCGGGGAAAAACTGTTTTTT | CASSDPGAPGEKLFF
few | TRBJ2-1 | TRBV27 | TRBD1 | TGTGCCAGCAGTTTGAGGGAGATCCGGACAGGGGACCATGAGCAGTTCTTC | CASSLREIRTGDHEQFF
NA | TRBJ2-7 | TRBV11-2 | NA | TGTGCCAGCAGCCTAAACCATTCGCCCGACTACGAGCAGTACTTC | CASSLNHSPDYEQYF
NA | TRBJ2-7 | TRBV15 | TRBD1 | TGTGCCACCAGCGGACAGGGGGCAGAGTCCTACGAGCAGTACTTC | CATSGQGAESYEQYF
NA | TRBJ2-2 | TRBV2 | NA | TGTGCCAGCAGTATTAGCGGCAACACCGGGGAGCTGTTTTTT | CASSISGNTGELFF
NA | TRBJ2-5 | TRBV2 | NA | TGTGCCAGCAGTCCCTCAGAGACCCAGTACTTC | CASSPSETQYF
NA | TRBJ1-1 | TRBV9 | NA | TGTGCCAGCAGCGCGCGATACAGGGAATCTGAAGCTTTCTTT | CASSARYRESEAFF
NA | TRBJ1-5 | TRBV6-5 | NA | TGTGCCAGCAGTAGGGGGAGGGGCAATCAGCCCCAGCATTTT | CASSRGRGNQPQHF
NA | TRBJ2-5 | TRBV9 | NA | TGTGCCAGCAGCCAGTACCAAGAGACCCAGTACTTC | CASSQYQETQYF
NA | TRBJ1-2 | TRBV2 | TRBD1 | TGTGCCAGCGGGGACAGGGCAGATTATGGCTACACCTTC | CASGDRADYGYTF
NA | TRBJ1-4 | TRBV5-1 | TRBD1 | TGCGCCAGCAGCGAACAGGGGTATAATGAAAAACTGTTTTTT | CASSEQGYNEKLFF
NA | TRBJ2-2 | TRBV9 | TRBD2 | TGTGCCAGCAGCCCCCGGGGGGGGAGCACCGGGGAGCTGTTTTTT | CASSPRGGSTGELFF